Following are 28 T cell receptor beta chains from one sample sequenced in a study of T cells expressing NK-cell markers. No DNA is given; TCRdb re-called the 5' RACE reads and lists each CDR3 protein once. Its table lists fewer than 200,000 distinct CDR3 sequences. The specimen was blood T cells: a sorted CD56 or NKG2C T cell subset, CD4+ or CD8+ T cells, or bulk PBMC T cells (not recorded which). These TCRs come from a woman aged 18-70 years in good health.

The chain is built from TRBV2 and TRBJ1-6; TCRdb's D call, TRBD1, is unchecked because there is no DNA. This CDR3 has 15 residues. Germline CDR1 reads SNHLY; CDR2 reads FYNNEI. CDR3 protein: CASSGRDRAASPLHF.

CDR3 amino acids: CASSGGQGYNEQFF. The chain is built from TRBV2 and TRBJ2-1; as DNA is missing, the TRBD1 call by TCRdb cannot be tested. The CDR3 length is 14 residues. Per germline, CDR1 SNHLY and CDR2 FYNNEI.

V gene TRBV2 combines with J gene TRBJ2-3; TCRdb returns TRBD1, unconfirmable since there is no DNA. The CDR3 totals 19 residues. Germline loops: CDR1 SNHLY, CDR2 FYNNEI. CDR3 residues: CASSESFRAALIFTDTQYF.

J is TRBJ2-7 and V is TRBV6-1; TCRdb indicates TRBD1, and absent DNA this call remains unverified. The germline CDR1 and CDR2 sequences are MNHNS and SASEGT. The CDR3 is made up of 14 amino acids. CDR3 region: CASSGQGVHYEQYF.

This rearrangement joins TRBV12-3 or TRBV12-4 to TRBJ2-1; TCRdb calls TRBD1, which cannot be checked without DNA. This CDR3 spans 13 amino acids. CDR3 sequence: CASSSDRGNEQFF.

The V gene is TRBV25-1, the J gene TRBJ2-3; TCRdb calls TRBD1, which cannot be checked without DNA. Germline V gives CDR1 MGHDK, CDR2 SYGVNS. This CDR3 has 14 amino acids. The CDR3 reads CASRGFGGGDTQYF. Full variable domain (remainder filled in from reference TRBV25-1 and TRBJ2-3): EADIYQTPRYLVIGTGKKITLECSQTMGHDKMYWYQQDPGMELHLIHYSYGVNSTEKGDLSSESTVSRIRTEHFPLTLESARPSHTSQYLCASRGFGGGDTQYFGPGTRLTVL.

The chain uses TRBV25-1 and TRBJ2-6; there is no DNA to check the TCRdb D call of TRBD1. This CDR3 contains 17 residues. Germline lookup yields CDR1 MGHDK and CDR2 SYGVNS. The CDR3 reads CASSFGQGAGGANVLTF.

This rearrangement joins TRBV20-1 to TRBJ1-5; TCRdb calls TRBD1, which cannot be checked without DNA. CDR3 size: 14 residues. Looked up from germline, CDR1 is DFQATT and CDR2 is SNEGSKA (reference sequence). Here the CDR3 reads CSAMGGAGNQPQHF.

This sequence joins TRBV10-3 and TRBJ1-1; TCRdb lists TRBD1, though no DNA is available to test this call. The CDR3 loop spans 15 amino acids. Germline V gene sequence: CDR1 ENHRY, CDR2 SYGVKD. This chain's CDR3 is CAISELGQANTEAFF.

V gene TRBV20-1 combines with J gene TRBJ2-5; the D call of TRBD2 rests on TCRdb alone, since no DNA is present to check it. The CDR3 extends over 14 amino acids. Germline CDR1 is DFQATT and CDR2 is SNEGSKA (reference sequence). The CDR3: CSAIERVYQETQYF.

The V and J genes are TRBV29-1 and TRBJ2-5; TCRdb's D call of TRBD2 is untestable without DNA. Germline V gene data show CDR1 as SQVTM and CDR2 as ANQGSEA. The CDR3 runs 13 residues. The CDR3 region is CSVRLAGEWTQYF.

The V gene is TRBV12-3 or TRBV12-4, the J gene TRBJ2-1; TCRdb names TRBD2, which stays unverified in the absence of DNA. The CDR3 has 18 residues. The CDR3 region is CASSRLAGGVPTYNEQFF.

The gene calls are TRBV6-2 or TRBV6-3 and TRBJ2-1. This CDR3 comprises 17 residues. CDR1 MNHEY and CDR2 SVGEGT come from the germline V gene. The CDR3 loop reads CASSPRVGVSSYNEQFF.

The J gene is TRBJ1-5, the V gene TRBV10-3; no DNA is available, so the TRBD1 call from TCRdb remains unchecked. The germline V gene encodes CDR1 ENHRY and CDR2 SYGVKD. The CDR3 is made up of 14 amino acids. CDR3: CASKDTHGNQPQHF.

The J gene is TRBJ2-1, the V gene TRBV18; TCRdb names TRBD1, which stays unverified in the absence of DNA. This CDR3 region has 15 residues. CDR1 is KGHSH, CDR2 LQKENI, per germline. CDR3 sequence: CASSPLEGNGNEQFF.

The chain combines TRBV4-1 with TRBJ2-7; the D call of TRBD2 rests on TCRdb alone, since no DNA is present to check it. The CDR3 extends over 16 amino acids. Looked up from germline, CDR1 is MGHRA and CDR2 is YSYEKL. CDR3: CASSRERSGGAYEQYF.

This sequence joins TRBV24-1 and TRBJ2-1; there is no DNA to check the TCRdb D call of TRBD1. This CDR3 spans 12 amino acids. The germline V gene has CDR1 KGHDR and CDR2 SFDVKD. CDR3 sequence reads: CATSRGGNEQFF.

The chain uses TRBV5-1 and TRBJ2-2. The CDR3 has 15 amino acids. Germline values: CDR1 SGHRS, CDR2 YFSETQ. The chain's CDR3 is CASSWDRSNTGELFF.

The chain has TRBV12-3 or TRBV12-4 and TRBJ1-2; TCRdb returns TRBD1, unconfirmable since there is no DNA. The CDR3 totals 16 residues. CDR3 sequence: CASSSLTGTGGYGYTF.

The chain links TRBV7-2 to TRBJ2-1; without DNA, the TCRdb call of TRBD2 cannot be checked. The germline V gene has CDR1 SGHTA and CDR2 FQGNSA. CDR3 length: 16 residues. The CDR3 spells CASSNRQGPFYNEQFF.

This chain connects TRBV12-3 or TRBV12-4 to TRBJ2-3; TCRdb indicates TRBD2, and absent DNA this call remains unverified. The CDR3 contains 16 residues. This CDR3 is CASRILERESTDTQYF.

This chain joins TRBV5-1 and TRBJ2-7. Per the germline V gene, CDR1 is SGHRS and CDR2 is YFSETQ. The CDR3 loop spans 16 amino acids. CDR3 sequence: CASSFGSTPSSYEQYF.

The chain's CDR3 is CASSFVFRGLNQPQHF. The J gene is TRBJ1-5, the V gene TRBV27. The CDR3 runs to 16 residues. From germline, CDR1 is MNHEY and CDR2 SMNVEV (reference sequence).

The V gene is TRBV7-3, the J gene TRBJ2-5. The CDR3 runs to 13 residues. The germline V gene has CDR1 SGHTA and CDR2 FQGTGA. CDR3 protein: CASSLQIEETQYF.

The V and J genes are TRBV5-1 and TRBJ2-6. CDR3 length: 15 residues. CDR1 and CDR2 (germline): SGHRS, YFSETQ. The CDR3 sequence: CASSSSVPGANVLTF.

The chain uses TRBV11-2 and TRBJ2-5; TCRdb's D call of TRBD2 is untestable without DNA. The CDR3 runs to 16 residues. Germline V gene sequence: CDR1 SGHAT, CDR2 FQNNGV. The CDR3 region is CASSITRLAGSETQYF.

The rearrangement uses TRBV18 and TRBJ2-1; TCRdb's D call, TRBD2, is unchecked because there is no DNA. This CDR3 has 16 residues. The V gene's germline CDR1 is KGHSH and CDR2 LQKENI. The CDR3 protein is CASSPLPSGSGDEQFF.

The J gene is TRBJ1-6, the V gene TRBV20-1; lacking DNA, the TRBD1 call made by TCRdb goes unchecked. The germline V gene encodes CDR1 DFQATT and CDR2 SNEGSKA (reference sequence). CDR3 length equals 15 residues. The CDR3 loop reads CSANDRLSYNSPLHF.